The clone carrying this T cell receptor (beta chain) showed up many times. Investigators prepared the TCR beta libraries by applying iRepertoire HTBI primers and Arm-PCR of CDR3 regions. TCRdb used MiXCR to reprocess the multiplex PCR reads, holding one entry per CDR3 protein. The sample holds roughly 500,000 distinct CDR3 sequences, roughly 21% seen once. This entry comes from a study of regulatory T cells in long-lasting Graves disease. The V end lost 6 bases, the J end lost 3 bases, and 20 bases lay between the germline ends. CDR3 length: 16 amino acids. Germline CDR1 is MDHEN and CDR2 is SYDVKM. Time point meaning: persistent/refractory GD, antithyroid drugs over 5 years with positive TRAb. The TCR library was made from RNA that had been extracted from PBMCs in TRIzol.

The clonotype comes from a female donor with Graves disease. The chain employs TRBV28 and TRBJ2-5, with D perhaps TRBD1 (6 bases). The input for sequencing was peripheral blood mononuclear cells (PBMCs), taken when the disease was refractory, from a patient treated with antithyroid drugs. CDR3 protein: CASRTPRDKGKETQYF. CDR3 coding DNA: TGTGCCAGCAGAACTCCCCGGGACAAGGGGAAAGAGACCCAGTACTTC.